This T cell receptor (beta chain) comes out of a study of T cell responses to AZD1222 COVID-19 vaccine. Broader study findings: Spike was spanned by vaccine-associated CD4 TCRs, which were dominant at 160-218 and 743-854.

Regarding this clone: The antigen is unknown.

Germline V gives CDR1 SGDLS, CDR2 YYNGEE. The V end was cut by 3 bases, the J end by 0 bases, with 6 bases between. The CDR3 has 13 amino acids. Assay used: immunoSEQ multiplex PCR; TCRdb lists only in-frame clones, some missing. Here the sample spans roughly 190,000 clones, approximately 94% being singletons. This TCR came from an adult who received the MenACWY meningococcal vaccine as a control. The input for sequencing was peripheral blood, taken 28 days after the second dose of the MenACWY control vaccine. V and J are TRBV9 and TRBJ1-2, with D unclear. Here the CDR3 DNA reads TGTGCCAGCAGCGCTTCCCCTAACTATGGCTACACCTTC. This translates into CASSASPNYGYTF.